Following are 24 T cell receptor beta chains from one sample sequenced in a study of neurological immune-mediated disorders. Each CDR3 protein gets one entry after TCRdb re-called the 5' RACE reads with MiXCR. There are about 44,000 distinct CDR3 sequences in the sample; around 6% occur only once, and 0.57% lies in the top ten. The sample was CD4+ T cells from blood. The receptors derive from a woman aged 35 to 49 in good health.

This clonotype was seen repeatedly, ten times or more. The chain has TRBV5-1 and TRBJ2-1; TRBD1 matches 8 bases. This CDR3 spans 17 amino acids. The J segment lost 5 bases and the V segment lost 6 bases, leaving 16 bases of the junction unmatched. Looked up from germline, CDR1 is SGHRS and CDR2 is YFSETQ. Here the CDR3 reads CASNRAGGTSADNEQFF. CDR3 nucleotide sequence: TGCGCCAGCAACCGGGCAGGGGGCACGTCGGCAGACAATGAGCAGTTCTTC.

This clonotype qualifies as medium-sized. V gene TRBV6-2 or TRBV6-3 combines with J gene TRBJ2-1, with 11 bases aligning to TRBD1. The CDR3 consists of 15 residues. Looked up from germline, CDR1 is MNHEY and CDR2 is SVGEGT. V dropped 2 bases and J dropped 7; count of bases not matched to a gene: 4. This CDR3 is CASSYQDRGQNEQFF. CDR3 sequence (DNA): TGTGCCAGCAGTTACCAGGACAGGGGGCAGAATGAGCAGTTCTTC.

This clonotype occurred many times. CDR3 nucleotide sequence: TGTGCCAGCATCGGTGGCTACACCTTC. Translating it yields CASIGGYTF. The chain carries TRBV12-3 or TRBV12-4 and TRBJ1-2; D ambiguous. The CDR3 sequence is 9 residues long. With 7 bases removed from V and 7 bases from J, the gap between germline ends came to 4 bases.

By share of the sample, this clonotype is medium-sized. CDR3 residues: CASITGALTEAFF. In DNA form, the CDR3 reads TGCGCCAGCATTACAGGGGCGCTGACTGAAGCTTTCTTT. The chain is built from TRBV10-2 and TRBJ1-1, with 7 bases lining up with TRBD1. The trim removed 7 bases at V and 5 bases at J, leaving 7 bases unmatched. Germline V CDR1 and CDR2: WSHSY, SAAADI. CDR3 length: 13 amino acids.

This clonotype was detected ten times or more. The chain links TRBV7-9 to TRBJ2-5, with TRBD1 as a possible D gene (7 bases). The V and J ends lost 5 bases and 4 bases respectively, with 29 bases between them. This CDR3 is built from 19 residues. The germline V gene has CDR1 SEHNR and CDR2 FQNEAQ (reference sequence). The CDR3 loop is CASSVGTTAGGQTPETQYF. The DNA for the CDR3 is TGTGCCAGCAGCGTCGGCACTACCGCCGGGGGACAGACTCCAGAGACCCAGTACTTC.

This clonotype was observed at least ten times. The chain combines TRBV28 with TRBJ2-1; TRBD2 matches 16 bases. This CDR3 spans 18 amino acids. Trimming took 5 bases from V and 0 from J; bases not matched to a gene: 4. Germline V gene sequence: CDR1 MDHEN, CDR2 SYDVKM. The CDR3, as DNA: TGTGCCAGCAGTCCGGGACTAGCGGGAGGGAGCTCCTACAATGAGCAGTTCTTC. Amino acid sequence: CASSPGLAGGSSYNEQFF.

This clonotype appeared many times. The junction differs from germline at one of its ends, possibly a read error. This chain links TRBV29-1 with TRBJ2-3; the match to TRBD2 covers 11 bases. The CDR3 spans 15 residues. Germline CDR1 SQVTM, CDR2 ANQGSEA. CDR3: CSAERGLAGSDTQYF. The CDR3 coding sequence is TGCAGCGCTGAACGAGGACTAGCGGGTTCAGATACGCAGTATTTT.

This clonotype has at least ten counts. V usage is TRBV27 and J usage is TRBJ2-7; 7 bases agree with TRBD1. The germline V gene encodes CDR1 MNHEY and CDR2 SMNVEV (reference sequence). Trimming cost V 6 bases and J 3 bases; bases outside gene matches: 11. The CDR3 has 15 amino acids. The CDR3 sequence is CASRGSGQGVYEQYF. DNA of the CDR3: TGTGCCAGCAGAGGAAGTGGGCAGGGGGTCTACGAGCAGTACTTC.

This clonotype has a count of ten or more. This sequence joins TRBV7-2 and TRBJ2-2, with TRBD1 as a possible D gene (6 bases). The CDR3 is 17 amino acids. CDR1 and CDR2 (germline): SGHTA, FQGNSA. V gave up 2 bases and J gave up 6 bases, with 19 bases separating them. CDR3 residues: CASSLRGSGDGSGELFF. The DNA for the CDR3 is TGTGCCAGCAGCTTAAGGGGGAGCGGAGATGGGTCCGGGGAGCTGTTTTTT.

This clonotype was observed at least ten times. The rearrangement links TRBV14 to TRBJ1-2, with 9 bases aligning to TRBD1. Losses at the gene ends were 1 base for V and 5 bases for J; bases not matched to a gene: 5. CDR1 is SGHDN and CDR2 is FVKESK in the germline V gene. The CDR3 covers 15 residues. The CDR3 bases are TGTGCCAGCAGCCAAGGGATAGACAGGGGGTATGGCTACACCTTC. Encoded protein: CASSQGIDRGYGYTF.

This clonotype has ten or more counts. J is TRBJ2-7 and V is TRBV5-5; D remains ambiguous. Germline values: CDR1 SGHKS, CDR2 YYEKEE (reference sequence). The CDR3 consists of 15 residues. Deletions cut 0 bases from V and 0 bases from J, with 10 bases between. CDR3 sequence (DNA): TGTGCCAGCAGCTTGGTCCACGGATCCTCCTACGAGCAGTACTTC. It yields the protein CASSLVHGSSYEQYF.

The sample holds many counts of this clonotype. V usage is TRBV7-3 and J usage is TRBJ2-1; weak D call: TRBD2 (6 bases). V lost 4 bases, J lost 2 bases, and 15 bases lay in between. CDR1 SGHTA and CDR2 FQGTGA come from the germline V gene. The CDR3 has 16 residues. The CDR3 spells CASSSFGGTTYNEQFF. The CDR3 nucleotides read TGTGCCAGCAGCTCCTTCGGCGGGACGACCTACAATGAGCAGTTCTTC.

This clonotype was counted many times. The V and J genes are TRBV7-8 and TRBJ1-3; TRBD1 agrees at 9 bases. Germline trimming cut 5 bases from V and 0 bases from J; bases unmatched to any gene: 8. Germline loops: CDR1 SGHVS, CDR2 FQNEAQ. CDR3 length equals 17 residues. The DNA of the CDR3 is TGTGCCAGCAGCCCACAGACAGGGGGTAGCTCTGGAAACACCATATATTTT. Protein product: CASSPQTGGSSGNTIYF.

This clonotype was picked up many times. This chain connects TRBV5-1 to TRBJ2-7; 7 nucleotides match TRBD2. The CDR3 has 17 residues. V lost 3 bases, J lost 0 bases, and 12 bases stayed unmatched. From germline, CDR1 is SGHRS and CDR2 YFSETQ. The CDR3 loop reads CASSSPPGTTNSYEQYF. CDR3 in DNA: TGCGCCAGCAGCTCACCTCCCGGGACTACCAACTCCTACGAGCAGTACTTC.

At least ten counts were recorded for this clonotype. V is TRBV3-1 and J is TRBJ2-7, with D possibly being TRBD2 (6 bases). Germline values: CDR1 LGHDT, CDR2 YNNKEL (reference sequence). Trimming pared 11 bases from V and 9 bases from J, leaving 20 bases between. The CDR3 has 12 residues. In DNA, the CDR3 is TGTGCCGTCTTGGGACTGGAAGAAAGGCAGTACTTC. Translation gives CAVLGLEERQYF.

At least ten counts were recorded for this clonotype. Here the CDR3 DNA reads TGCGCCTCCTGGGACAAAGAGAACACCGGGGAGCTGTTTTTT. It yields the protein CASWDKENTGELFF. V is TRBV5-1 and J is TRBJ2-2, with a possible D match to TRBD1 (6 bases). Germline CDR1 reads SGHRS; CDR2 reads YFSETQ. The CDR3 length is 14 residues. V lost 10 bases and J lost 1, with 14 bases in between.

This clonotype has a single count. Sequence at one end of the junction differs from germline and may be a read error. This rearrangement joins TRBV3-1 to TRBJ2-7; a possible D gene is TRBD2 (5 bases). Per germline, CDR1 LGHDT and CDR2 YNNKEL (reference sequence). The CDR3 extends over 16 amino acids. The CDR3: CANSQDGTGRGREQYF. CDR3 in DNA: TGTGCCAACAGCCAAGATGGTACGGGAAGAGGTCGCGAGCAGTACTTC.

In this sample, this clonotype turned up many times. The J gene is TRBJ1-6, the V gene TRBV6-5; possible D gene TRBD1, 6 bases. Germline CDR1 MNHEY, CDR2 SVGAGI. This CDR3 has 15 residues. The V gene lost 6 bases and the J gene lost 7 bases, with 16 bases spanning the gap. In DNA, the CDR3 is TGTGCCAGCAGATTTGGACAGCTGAACAATTCACCCCTCCACTTT. The encoded protein is CASRFGQLNNSPLHF.

This clonotype appeared a few times. This chain uses TRBV20-1 with TRBJ1-1, with a weak D call TRBD1 (5 bases). There are 16 residues in the CDR3. The V and J ends lost 0 bases and 2 bases respectively, with 16 bases between them. Germline-derived CDR1 and CDR2 are DFQATT and SNEGSKA (reference sequence). CDR3 sequence: CSARDGQGVGNTEAFF. CDR3 coding DNA: TGCAGTGCTAGAGATGGACAAGGGGTGGGAAACACTGAAGCTTTCTTT.

In its sample, this clonotype was seen many times. V usage is TRBV2 and J usage is TRBJ2-3; 14 nucleotides align to TRBD2. The CDR3 is 15 residues long. Germline CDR1 SNHLY, CDR2 FYNNEI. The ends lost 5 bases at V and 4 bases at J; junction bases unmatched: 2. CDR3 DNA: TGTGCCAGCAGTCGACTAGCGGGAGGGGCAGATACGCAGTATTTT. Its translation is CASSRLAGGADTQYF.

To note about this clonotype: A read error is possible here, since a much larger clone lies one base away. The J gene is TRBJ2-1, the V gene TRBV7-6; 13 bases align to TRBD2. The V gene end was trimmed by 5 bases and the J gene end by 9 bases; junction bases not matched to a gene: 4. The CDR3 is made up of 14 amino acids. CDR1 is SGHVS, CDR2 FNYEAQ, per germline. CDR3 in DNA: TGTGCCAGCAGCCATGGACTAGCGGGAGCTGAGCAGTTCTTC. Its translation: CASSHGLAGAEQFF. Full variable domain (remainder filled in from reference TRBV7-6 and TRBJ2-1): GAGVSQSPRYKVTKRGQDVALRCDPISGHVSLYWYRQALGQGPEFLTYFNYEAQQDKSGLPNDRFSAERPEGSISTLTIQRTEQRDSAMYRCASSHGLAGAEQFFGPGTRLTVL.

This clonotype was observed at least ten times. The CDR3 loop reads CASSPKEGYTDTQYF. The CDR3 DNA sequence: TGCGCCAGCAGCCCCAAGGAGGGATACACAGATACGCAGTATTTT. This chain uses TRBV5-1 with TRBJ2-3; D possibly corresponds to TRBD2 (6 bases). The V and J ends lost 4 bases and 2 bases respectively, with 14 bases between them. Germline CDR1 is SGHRS and CDR2 is YFSETQ. The CDR3 spans 15 residues.

This clonotype has ten or more counts. J is TRBJ1-6 and V is TRBV5-1; D call uncertain. V was cut by 4 bases and J by 5 bases, with 4 bases left in between. Germline V CDR1 and CDR2: SGHRS, YFSETQ. CDR3 length: 12 residues. CDR3: CASSDNNSPLHF. DNA for the CDR3: TGCGCCAGCAGCGACAATAATTCACCCCTCCACTTT.

This clonotype was observed a handful of times. The chain couples TRBV7-3 to TRBJ2-3; D is possibly TRBD2 (5 bases). The V and J ends lost 1 base and 4 bases respectively, with 15 bases between them. This CDR3 region has 16 residues. Germline-derived CDR1 and CDR2 are SGHTA and FQGTGA. The CDR3 is CASSLNVGAVADTQYF. The CDR3, as DNA: TGTGCCAGCAGCTTAAATGTGGGAGCGGTGGCAGATACGCAGTATTTT.